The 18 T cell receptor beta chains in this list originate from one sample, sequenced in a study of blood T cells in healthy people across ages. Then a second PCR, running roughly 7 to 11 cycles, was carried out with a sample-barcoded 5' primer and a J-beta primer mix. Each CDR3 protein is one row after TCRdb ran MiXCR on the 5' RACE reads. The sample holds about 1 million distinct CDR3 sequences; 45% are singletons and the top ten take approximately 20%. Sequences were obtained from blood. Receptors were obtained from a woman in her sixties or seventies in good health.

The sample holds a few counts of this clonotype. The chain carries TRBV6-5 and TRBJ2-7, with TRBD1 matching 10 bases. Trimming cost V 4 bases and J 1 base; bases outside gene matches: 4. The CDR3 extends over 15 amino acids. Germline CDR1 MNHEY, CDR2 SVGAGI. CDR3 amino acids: CASSWGQGPSYEQYF. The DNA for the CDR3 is TGTGCCAGCAGTTGGGGACAGGGGCCTTCCTACGAGCAGTACTTC.

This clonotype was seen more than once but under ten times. CDR3 protein: CASTPRWVLAGPNEQFF. DNA for the CDR3: TGCGCCAGCACCCCCAGGTGGGTACTAGCGGGACCGAATGAGCAGTTCTTC. This chain joins TRBV4-1 and TRBJ2-1, with TRBD2 identical over 10 bases. Per the germline V gene, CDR1 is MGHRA and CDR2 is YSYEKL. V lost 7 bases and J lost 7; bases outside the gene matches: 16. This CDR3 is built from 17 residues.

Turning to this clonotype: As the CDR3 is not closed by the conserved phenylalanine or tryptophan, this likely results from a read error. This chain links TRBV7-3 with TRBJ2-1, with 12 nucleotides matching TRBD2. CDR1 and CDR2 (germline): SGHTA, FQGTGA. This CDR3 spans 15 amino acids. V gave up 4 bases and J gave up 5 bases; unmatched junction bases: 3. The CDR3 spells CASSSGLAGNNEQFL. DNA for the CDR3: TGTGCCAGCAGCTCCGGACTAGCGGGAAACAATGAGCAGTTCTTG.

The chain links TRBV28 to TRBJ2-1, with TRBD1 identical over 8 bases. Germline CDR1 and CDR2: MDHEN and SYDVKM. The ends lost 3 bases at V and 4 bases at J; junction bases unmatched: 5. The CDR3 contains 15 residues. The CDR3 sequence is CASSLTGATYNEQFF. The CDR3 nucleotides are TGTGCCAGCAGTTTGACAGGGGCAACGTACAATGAGCAGTTCTTC.

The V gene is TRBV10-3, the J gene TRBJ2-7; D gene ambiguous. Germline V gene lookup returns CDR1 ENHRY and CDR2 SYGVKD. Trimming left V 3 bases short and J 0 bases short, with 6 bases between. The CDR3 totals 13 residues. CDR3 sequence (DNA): TGTGCCATCAGTGACCTGGCCTCCTACGAGCAGTACTTC. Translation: CAISDLASYEQYF.

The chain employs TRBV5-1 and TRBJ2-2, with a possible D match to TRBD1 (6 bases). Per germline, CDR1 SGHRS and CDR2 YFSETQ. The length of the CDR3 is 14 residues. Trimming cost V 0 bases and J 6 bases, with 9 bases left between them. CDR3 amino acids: CASSLGSGAGELFF. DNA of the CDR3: TGCGCCAGCAGCTTGGGGTCAGGGGCCGGGGAGCTGTTTTTT.

The CDR3 sequence is CASSITASYEQYF. CDR3 DNA sequence: TGTGCCAGTAGTATTACCGCCAGCTACGAGCAGTACTTC. The V gene is TRBV19, the J gene TRBJ2-7, with unresolved D. The CDR3 contains 13 residues. The germline V gene encodes CDR1 LNHDA and CDR2 SQIVND (reference sequence). Trimming pared 3 bases from V and 3 bases from J, leaving 9 bases between.

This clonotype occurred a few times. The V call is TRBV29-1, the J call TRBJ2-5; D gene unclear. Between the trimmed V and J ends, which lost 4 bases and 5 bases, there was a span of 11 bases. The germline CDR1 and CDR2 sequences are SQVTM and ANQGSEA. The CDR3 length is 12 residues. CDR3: CSVGMGMETQYF. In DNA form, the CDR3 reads TGCAGCGTTGGAATGGGAATGGAGACCCAGTACTTC.

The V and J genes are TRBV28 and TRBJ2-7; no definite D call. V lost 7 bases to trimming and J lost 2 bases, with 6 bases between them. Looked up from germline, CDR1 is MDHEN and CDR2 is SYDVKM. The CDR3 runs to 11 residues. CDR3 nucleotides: TGTGCCAGCAATGACCCCTACGAGCAGTACTTC. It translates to CASNDPYEQYF.

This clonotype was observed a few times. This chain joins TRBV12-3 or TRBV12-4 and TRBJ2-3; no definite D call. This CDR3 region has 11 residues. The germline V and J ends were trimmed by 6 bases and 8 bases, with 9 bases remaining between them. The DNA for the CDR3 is TGTGCCAGCAGCGTGGGTCGTACGCAGTATTTT. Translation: CASSVGRTQYF.

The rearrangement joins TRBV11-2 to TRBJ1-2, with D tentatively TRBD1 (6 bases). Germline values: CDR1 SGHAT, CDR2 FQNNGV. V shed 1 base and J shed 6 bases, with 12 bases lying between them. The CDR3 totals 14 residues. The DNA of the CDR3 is TGTGCCAGCAGCTTAGCAAGGGGGATGGATGGCTACACCTTC. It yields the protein CASSLARGMDGYTF.

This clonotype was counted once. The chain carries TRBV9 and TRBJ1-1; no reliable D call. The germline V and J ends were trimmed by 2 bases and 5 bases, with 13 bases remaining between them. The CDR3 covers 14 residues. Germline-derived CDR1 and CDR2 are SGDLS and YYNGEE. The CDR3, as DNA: TGTGCCAGCAGCGTCGAGGATCCGGGGACTGAAGCTTTCTTT. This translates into CASSVEDPGTEAFF.

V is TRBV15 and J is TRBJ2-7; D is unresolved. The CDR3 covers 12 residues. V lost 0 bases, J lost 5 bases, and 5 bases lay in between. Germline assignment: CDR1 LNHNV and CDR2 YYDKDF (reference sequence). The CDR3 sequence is CATSRDRNEQYF. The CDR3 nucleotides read TGTGCCACCAGCAGAGATAGAAACGAGCAGTACTTC.

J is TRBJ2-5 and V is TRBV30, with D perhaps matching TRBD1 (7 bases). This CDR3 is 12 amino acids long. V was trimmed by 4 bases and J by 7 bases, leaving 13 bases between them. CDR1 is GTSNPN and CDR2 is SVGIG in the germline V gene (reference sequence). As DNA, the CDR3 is TGTGCCTGGACCTTCCAGGGGGGGACCCAGTACTTC. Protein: CAWTFQGGTQYF.

The DNA for the CDR3 is TGCAGTGTTAAGGGACTAGCGGTAGAGACCCAGTACTTC. It yields the protein CSVKGLAVETQYF. This chain uses TRBV20-1 with TRBJ2-5, with 11 bases fitting TRBD2. The V gene's germline CDR1 is DFQATT and CDR2 SNEGSKA (reference sequence). Unmatched junction bases numbered 5, after V lost 7 bases and J lost 4 bases. The CDR3 extends over 13 amino acids.

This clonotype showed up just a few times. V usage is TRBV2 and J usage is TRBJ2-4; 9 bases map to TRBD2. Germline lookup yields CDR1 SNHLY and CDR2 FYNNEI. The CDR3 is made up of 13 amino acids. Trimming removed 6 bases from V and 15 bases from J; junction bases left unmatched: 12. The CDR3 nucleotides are TGTGCCAGCAGCCCCTTTAGCGGGAGAGGCGGGTACTTC. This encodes CASSPFSGRGGYF.

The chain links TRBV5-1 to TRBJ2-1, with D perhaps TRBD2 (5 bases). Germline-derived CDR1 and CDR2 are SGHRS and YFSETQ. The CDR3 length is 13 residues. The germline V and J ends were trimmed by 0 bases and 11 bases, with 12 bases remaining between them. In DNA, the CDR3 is TGCGCCAGCAGCTTGGGGCAGGACTGGAAGCAGTTCTTC. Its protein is CASSLGQDWKQFF.

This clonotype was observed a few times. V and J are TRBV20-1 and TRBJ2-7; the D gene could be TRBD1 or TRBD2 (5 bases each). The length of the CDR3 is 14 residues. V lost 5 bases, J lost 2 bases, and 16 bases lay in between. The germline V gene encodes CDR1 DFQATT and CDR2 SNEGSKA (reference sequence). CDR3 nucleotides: TGCAGTGCTCGGGGCGTGGAGCGCGCCTACGAGCAGTACTTC. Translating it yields CSARGVERAYEQYF.